This T cell receptor (beta chain) was sequenced for a study of Tregs in tolerant kidney transplant recipients. In the study overall: Mixed chimerism was transient after nonmyeloablative marrow transplants from related graft donors. Sorted recipient Tregs were expanded on donor B cells with IL-2, restimulated day 11.

A remark on this clone: The target antigen is unknown.

Regarding the study as a whole: Activated donor B cell expansion appeared to reveal the most relevant donor-specific TCRbeta repertoire. For some patients, primers changed over time, blocking nucleotide-level comparison.

Measured with immunoSEQ multiplex PCR; TCRdb has only the in-frame clones, and not every one. The sample contains around 5,600 clones, around 90% of which appear only once. CDR3 length equals 13 residues. Trimming removed 5 bases from V and 0 bases from J, with 8 bases in between. The V gene's germline CDR1 is SEHNR and CDR2 FQNEAQ (reference sequence). This material consisted of Tregs from blood cultured with allogeneic cells, taken before the transplant. This chain joins TRBV7-9 and TRBJ2-7; no firm D call. This clonotype was obtained from a human patient who received a combined kidney and bone marrow transplant. The CDR3 here is CASSVSSSYEQYF. CDR3 DNA: TGTGCCAGCAGCGTGAGTAGCTCCTACGAGCAGTACTTC. Variable domain in full (rest from reference TRBV7-9 and TRBJ2-7): DTGVSQNPRHKITKRGQNVTFRCDPISEHNRLYWYRQTLGQGPEFLTYFQNEAQLEKSRLLSDRFSAERPKGSFSTLEIQRTEQGDSAMYLCASSVSSSYEQYFGPGTRLTVT.